This T cell receptor beta chain was sequenced for a study of low-dose radiotherapy and immunotherapy resistance in tumors. Across the study: A total of 13 Gy over 26 weeks was given to Cohort 2 as 1 Gy per fraction every two weeks.

TRAV- and TRBV-specific primers, spanning alpha and beta chains, primed first-strand cDNA. TCR amplification used roughly 20 PCR cycles, a constant-region primer and a V-primer adapter. Each CDR3 protein gets one entry after TCRdb re-called the reads with MiXCR. The sample has 11,000 or so distinct CDR3 sequences, less than 75% seen once. CDR1 and CDR2 from the germline V gene are LNHDA and SQIVND (reference sequence). CDR3 length: 17 amino acids. The ends lost 4 bases at V and 1 base at J; junction bases unmatched: 7. It was nivolumab, ipilimumab, aspirin, low-dose cyclophosphamide and low-dose radiotherapy that donors received.

This clonotype was obtained from a human donor with advanced metastatic prostate, ovarian, gallbladder or colorectal cancer (not recorded which). This table probably holds off-target reads from a library built for another chain. J is TRBJ2-3 and V is TRBV19, with 11 bases fitting TRBD2. As DNA, the CDR3 is TGTGCCAGTAGTACTAAACTAGCGGGAGCCCGCACAGATACGCAGTATTTT. This translates into CASSTKLAGARTDTQYF.